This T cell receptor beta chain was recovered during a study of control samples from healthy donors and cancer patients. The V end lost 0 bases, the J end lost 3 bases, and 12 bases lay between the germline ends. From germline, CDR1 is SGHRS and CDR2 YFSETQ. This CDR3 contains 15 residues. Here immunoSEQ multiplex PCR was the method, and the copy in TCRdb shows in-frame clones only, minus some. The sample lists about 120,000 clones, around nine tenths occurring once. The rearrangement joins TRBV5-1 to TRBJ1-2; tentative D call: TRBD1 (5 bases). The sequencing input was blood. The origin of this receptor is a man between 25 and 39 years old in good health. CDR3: CASSLAGGGDYGYTF. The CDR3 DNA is TGCGCCAGCAGCTTGGCTGGGGGTGGTGACTATGGCTACACCTTC.